The 12 T cell receptor beta chains presented below share a single source sample, sequenced in a study of beta chain features in type 1 diabetes. Overall study findings and caveats: Moderate but significant shortening of TCRB CDR3s was recorded in all four CD4+ subsets from Type 1 diabetes patients.

For these TCRs, the target antigens are not known. As every portion of the isolated RNA was reverse transcribed, the sequencing read expressed TCRB transcripts. Some clones are missing from TCRdb's copy, which holds only in-frame ones; the method was immunoSEQ multiplex PCR. The repertoire has roughly 290,000 clones, about 15% of them found once; the top ten carry roughly 0.015%. The sequenced material came from naive CD4+ T cells from blood. These receptors were taken from a man between 18 and 29 years old with type 1 diabetes.

The table lists this clone with a few counts. The chain carries TRBV30 and TRBJ1-5, with 11 bases identical to TRBD1. Trimming removed 1 base from V and 4 bases from J; junction bases left unmatched: 0. The CDR3 spans 14 residues. Germline assignment: CDR1 GTSNPN and CDR2 SVGIG (reference sequence). CDR3 DNA sequence: TGTGCCTGGAGTGGGGACAGGGGGAATCAGCCCCAGCATTTT. It translates to CAWSGDRGNQPQHF.

This clone was counted between two and nine times. CDR3 loop: CASSPNNLWGYTF. CDR3 in DNA: TGTGCCAGCAGTCCGAACAACCTCTGGGGCTACACCTTC. The chain has TRBV6-6 and TRBJ1-2; D not certain. The V and J ends lost 5 bases and 8 bases respectively, with 15 bases between them. The CDR3 has 13 residues. Germline values: CDR1 MNHNY, CDR2 SVGAGI (reference sequence).

In its sample, this clone was seen a few times. This chain connects TRBV30 to TRBJ2-5; 7 positions match TRBD2. The CDR3 is 13 amino acids. Germline CDR1 and CDR2: GTSNPN and SVGIG (reference sequence). The trim removed 0 bases at V and 5 bases at J, leaving 3 bases unmatched. The CDR3 loop is CAWSVRGDETQYF. As DNA, the CDR3 is TGTGCCTGGAGTGTACGGGGGGACGAGACCCAGTACTTC.

This clone was seen more than once but under ten times. The chain couples TRBV11-2 to TRBJ2-5; D gene ambiguous. V lost 1 base and J lost 4, with 16 bases in between. The V gene's germline CDR1 is SGHAT and CDR2 FQNNGV. The CDR3 length is 16 residues. The CDR3 coding sequence is TGTGCCAGCAGCTTAGTAGTAGGCGGCTGGTCAGAGACCCAGTACTTC. It specifies CASSLVVGGWSETQYF.

CDR3: CATSREVASYEQYF. Here the CDR3 DNA reads TGTGCCACCAGCAGAGAGGTGGCCTCCTACGAGCAGTACTTC. The V call is TRBV15, the J call TRBJ2-7; D is uncertain. CDR1 and CDR2 from the germline V gene are LNHNV and YYDKDF (reference sequence). The ends were cut back, 0 bases at V and 0 bases at J, with 6 bases in the middle. The CDR3 is 14 residues long. Looking up the rest from reference TRBV15 and TRBJ2-7 gives the full variable domain: DAMVIQNPRYQVTQFGKPVTLSCSQTLNHNVMYWYQQKSSQAPKLLFHYYDKDFNNEADTPDNFQSRRPNTSFCFLDIRSPGLGDTAMYLCATSREVASYEQYFGPGTRLTVT.

This chain joins TRBV5-1 and TRBJ1-2, with D possibly TRBD1 on 5 matching bases. CDR1 SGHRS and CDR2 YFSETQ come from the germline V gene. The CDR3 is 14 amino acids. V gave up 4 bases and J gave up 8 bases, with 18 bases separating them. DNA of the CDR3: TGCGCCAGCAGCACCGGCCGGGGGTTGGAAGGCTACACCTTC. Translation: CASSTGRGLEGYTF.

The sample holds a few counts of this clone. This chain links TRBV6-5 with TRBJ2-7, with 9 nucleotides matching TRBD2. Germline lookup yields CDR1 MNHEY and CDR2 SVGAGI. The CDR3 contains 16 residues. V was pared by 2 bases and J by 5 bases, with 10 bases of the junction left unmatched. The CDR3 DNA reads TGTGCCAGCAGTTACACCGGGACTAGCCCCATGCACGAGCAGTACTTC. Its translation: CASSYTGTSPMHEQYF.

J is TRBJ2-2 and V is TRBV18; D remains ambiguous. The CDR3 covers 13 residues. Germline-derived CDR1 and CDR2 are KGHSH and LQKENI. With 2 bases removed from V and 4 bases from J, the gap between germline ends came to 5 bases. The CDR3 sequence is CASSPTPTGELFF. In DNA form, the CDR3 reads TGTGCCAGCTCACCAACACCCACCGGGGAGCTGTTTTTT. The whole variable domain, filled in from reference TRBV18 and TRBJ2-2, reads NAGVMQNPRHLVRRRGQEARLRCSPMKGHSHVYWYRQLPEEGLKFMVYLQKENIIDESGMPKERFSAEFPKEGPSILRIQQVVRGDSAAYFCASSPTPTGELFFGEGSRLTVL.

The rearrangement links TRBV30 to TRBJ1-4; D remains unclear. CDR1 GTSNPN and CDR2 SVGIG come from the germline V gene (reference sequence). Trimming shortened V by 1 base and J by 1 base, and 10 bases separated the two germline ends. The CDR3 consists of 15 residues. The CDR3 here is CAWSAGGLTNEKLFF. The DNA of the CDR3 is TGTGCCTGGAGTGCCGGCGGACTAACTAATGAAAAACTGTTTTTT. Full variable domain (missing parts from reference TRBV30 and TRBJ1-4): SQTIHQWPATLVQPVGSPLSLECTVEGTSNPNLYWYRQAAGRGLQLLFYSVGIGQISSEVPQNLSASRPQDRQFILSSKKLLLSDSGFYLCAWSAGGLTNEKLFFGSGTQLSVL.

For the CDR3, the DNA is TGTGCCTGGGACAGCGGGGGTACCTACGAGCAGTACTTC. The encoded protein is CAWDSGGTYEQYF. The chain combines TRBV30 with TRBJ2-7; 8 bases line up with TRBD2. The V gene's germline CDR1 is GTSNPN and CDR2 SVGIG (reference sequence). The V gene end was trimmed by 5 bases and the J gene end by 2 bases; junction bases not matched to a gene: 5. This CDR3 contains 13 residues.

This clone was detected a few times. The chain has TRBV5-1 and TRBJ2-2, with 8 positions matching TRBD2. This CDR3 has 17 residues. The V and J ends lost 7 bases and 5 bases, in that order; junction bases with no gene match: 16. Germline V gene data show CDR1 as SGHRS and CDR2 as YFSETQ. This CDR3 reads CASAALAGPYRTGELFF. The CDR3 DNA sequence: TGCGCCAGCGCTGCTTTAGCGGGACCCTATAGGACCGGGGAGCTGTTTTTT.

J is TRBJ2-6 and V is TRBV2; D uncertain. V was clipped by 6 bases and J by 0 bases, with 6 bases between them. The CDR3 sequence is 14 residues long. Germline V lookup: CDR1 SNHLY, CDR2 FYNNEI. The CDR3 sequence is CASSPDSGANVLTF. Here the CDR3 DNA reads TGTGCCAGCAGCCCAGACTCTGGGGCCAACGTCCTGACTTTC.